This TCR beta chain comes out of a study of T cell responses to AZD1222 COVID-19 vaccine. The CDR3 covers 16 residues. In germline, CDR1 is LNHDA, CDR2 SQIVND (reference sequence). Deletions cut 5 bases from V and 0 bases from J, with 11 bases between. Sequencing used immunoSEQ multiplex PCR; TCRdb keeps in-frame clones, though not all of them. In the table there are some 84,000 clones, 88% of which are singletons. Sample: peripheral blood, taken on day 0 of AZD1222 vaccination. The chain carries TRBV19 and TRBJ2-6; D is ambiguous. The receptor was derived from an adult in good health. CDR3 coding DNA: TGTGCCAGTAGTGACATGATTTCCTCTGGGGCCAACGTCCTGACTTTC. Translating it yields CASSDMISSGANVLTF.